This T cell receptor beta chain was documented in a study of cytotoxic CD8 clonotypes in ibrutinib-treated CLL. Clones were read by immunoSEQ multiplex PCR, and TCRdb kept only the in-frame ones, dropping some. The table includes hundreds of thousands of clones, under 80% detected once. J lost 15 bases, V lost 1 base, and 14 bases had no gene match. The CDR3 is 15 amino acids. The germline V gene has CDR1 WSHSY and CDR2 SAAADI. The sequenced sample was PBMCs, obtained after 24 months of ibrutinib treatment. This receptor was identified in a human donor with chronic lymphocytic leukemia. The genes are TRBV10-2 and TRBJ1-5; 8 positions agree with TRBD1. Here the CDR3 reads CASSEWGSSNRGLHF. Here the CDR3 DNA reads TGCGCCAGCAGTGAGTGGGGATCCTCTAACAGGGGGTTGCATTTT.